Below, 22 T cell receptor beta chains from the same sample are listed, as sequenced in a study of tumor and adjacent non-tumor tissue in lung cancer (dated by TCRdb to the late 2010s). RNA was extracted from bulk unsorted tissue and checked for quality with a NanoDrop ND-1000 and an Agilent 2100. The normal lung samples consisted of distant non-tumor tissue collected more than 3 cm from the tumor edge. The method was multiplex PCR. These reads were obtained on an Illumina HiSeq 2500. Following protocols modified from ARM-PCR, the researchers constructed TCRbeta libraries through three rounds of nested PCR with primers (Table S4). TCRdb reprocessed the public reads (quality trimming at Q25 with fastp, clone calling with MiXCR) and kept in-frame beta chains. Each CDR3 protein gets just one entry, which takes the most common genes and DNA from the rows behind it. The table for this sample lists tens of thousands of distinct CDR3 sequences; roughly two thirds of them were counted only once. Of the sample, roughly 19% is held by the ten largest clones.

Sequenced material: distant non-tumor lung tissue. The receptor set was obtained from a woman in her thirties or forties with non-small cell lung cancer.

This clonotype has a count of ten or more. The CDR3: CASSYGSSGVQETQYF. The CDR3 coding sequence is TGTGCCAGCAGTTACGGGAGTAGCGGGGTCCAAGAGACCCAGTACTTC. This chain connects TRBV6-5 to TRBJ2-5; 8 nucleotides align to TRBD2. Germline V gene sequence: CDR1 MNHEY, CDR2 SVGAGI. Trimming cost V 2 bases and J 1 base; bases outside gene matches: 6. CDR3 length: 16 residues.

About this clonotype itself: The junction differs from germline at one of its ends, possibly a read error. This chain links TRBV10-3 with TRBJ1-2; 9 positions agree with TRBD1. The CDR3 consists of 15 residues. Germline-derived CDR1 and CDR2 are ENHRY and SYGVKD. This chain's CDR3 is CGISPGQGSSYVYTF. CDR3 DNA: TGTGGCATCAGTCCGGGACAGGGTAGTTCCTATGTCTACACCTTC.

In this sample, this clonotype turned up many times. The chain combines TRBV6-5 with TRBJ1-2, with 7 bases lining up with TRBD1. The J segment lost 6 bases and the V segment lost 5 bases, leaving 0 bases of the junction unmatched. This CDR3 has 11 amino acids. Per the germline V gene, CDR1 is MNHEY and CDR2 is SVGAGI. The CDR3 DNA reads TGTGCCAGCAGTGACAGGGATGGCTACACCTTC. It is translated as CASSDRDGYTF.

A note on this clonotype: A read error may produce the germline difference seen at one junction end. The rearrangement uses TRBV20-1 and TRBJ2-4; 11 bases are shared with TRBD1. CDR1 is DFQATT, CDR2 SNEGSKA, per germline (reference sequence). The CDR3 is 15 residues long. The CDR3 sequence: CNARPGGTGGNIQYF. The CDR3 nucleotides are TGCAATGCTAGACCAGGGGGGACAGGGGGAAACATTCAGTACTTC.

This clonotype is deemed medium-sized (0.01 to 0.1%). CDR3 region: CASSPGLDTQYF. CDR3 DNA sequence: TGTGCCAGCAGCCCGGGACTAGATACGCAGTATTTT. The rearrangement joins TRBV11-2 to TRBJ2-3; a weak D match, TRBD2 (6 bases). This CDR3 has 12 amino acids. Germline CDR1 reads SGHAT; CDR2 reads FQNNGV. V lost 5 bases and J lost 5, with 8 bases in between.

Points on this clonotype: A read error is possible here, since a much larger clone lies one base away. The chain links TRBV1 to TRBJ2-1; TRBD2 is the table's D call and was not checked against the DNA. TRBV1 is classified as a pseudogene. This CDR3 spans 14 amino acids. CDR3 in DNA: TGCACCAGCAGGCACCTCCACCTAGTCGACGAGCAGTTCTTC. It yields the protein CTSRHLHLVDEQFF.

Concerning this clonotype itself: An end of the junction does not agree with germline; a read error may underlie this. This rearrangement joins TRBV29-1 to TRBJ2-3, with D perhaps matching TRBD2 (5 bases). CDR1 SQVTM and CDR2 ANQGSEA come from the germline V gene. The CDR3 runs to 17 residues. The CDR3 is CRVETVWERTSTDTQYF. The CDR3 bases are TGCAGAGTTGAAACCGTGTGGGAGCGCACTAGCACAGATACGCAGTATTTT.

V is TRBV25-1 and J is TRBJ2-1; maybe TRBD2 (5 bases). Germline CDR1 and CDR2: MGHDK and SYGVNS. This CDR3 has 14 amino acids. V was pared by 7 bases and J by 3 bases, with 13 bases between. CDR3 nucleotide sequence: TGTGCCAGCAATGTAGGAGGAAGCTACAATGAGCAGTTCTTC. Translation gives CASNVGGSYNEQFF.

This clonotype was counted ten times or more. The chain uses TRBV6-6 and TRBJ2-5, with TRBD2 as a possible D gene (6 bases). From germline, CDR1 is MNHNY and CDR2 SVGAGI (reference sequence). Trimming took 6 bases from V and 2 from J, leaving 10 bases between them. The CDR3 loop spans 13 amino acids. This CDR3 reads CASRRDLQETQYF. CDR3 coding DNA: TGTGCCAGCAGAAGGGACTTGCAAGAGACCCAGTACTTC.

Comment on this clonotype: The conserved final phenylalanine or tryptophan is absent from the CDR3, which likely points to a read error. The chain combines TRBV5-4 with TRBJ2-5; D might be TRBD2 (5 bases). There are 14 residues in the CDR3. Germline values: CDR1 SGHNT, CDR2 YYREEE (reference sequence). Here the CDR3 reads CARSLGLAGETQYL. As DNA, the CDR3 is TGTGCCAGGAGCTTGGGCCTAGCTGGAGAGACCCAGTACCTC.

This clonotype occurred many times. This rearrangement joins TRBV7-8 to TRBJ1-3; 7 nucleotides agree with TRBD1. Unmatched junction bases numbered 4, after V lost 4 bases and J lost 4 bases. The germline V gene encodes CDR1 SGHVS and CDR2 FQNEAQ. The CDR3 is made up of 14 amino acids. The CDR3 bases are TGTGCCAGCAGCTCAGGGGGTGCCGGAAACACCATATATTTT. Amino acids: CASSSGGAGNTIYF.

As regards this clonotype: Germline and junction disagree at one end, which may indicate a read error. The rearrangement links TRBV29-1 to TRBJ2-3, with 9 nucleotides matching TRBD2. CDR1 and CDR2 (germline): SQVTM, ANQGSEA. The CDR3 is made up of 14 amino acids. The CDR3 reads CSVRLAANTDTHYF. CDR3 sequence (DNA): TGCAGCGTGAGACTAGCGGCCAACACAGATACGCATTATTTT.

This clonotype was seen only once. This may be a read error: a much more frequent sequence differs by one nucleotide. This chain joins TRBV7-9 and TRBJ1-3; D unclear. Per germline, CDR1 SEHNR and CDR2 FQNEAQ (reference sequence). The CDR3 spans 15 residues. This chain's CDR3 is CVSSPDTYSGNTIYF. CDR3 nucleotide sequence: TGTGTCAGCAGCCCAGATACTTACTCTGGAAACACCATATATTTT.

Points on this clonotype: This may arise from a read error, as a much more abundant clone is one base away. The chain employs TRBV28 and TRBJ1-2; 10 nucleotides agree with TRBD1. Germline loops: CDR1 MDHEN, CDR2 SYDVKM. The CDR3 is made up of 15 amino acids. Unmatched junction bases numbered 11, after V lost 6 bases and J lost 7 bases. The CDR3 bases are TGTGCCAGCAGCCGGGAGGGGACAGGGGTGGGTGGCTACACCTTC. Its protein product is CASSREGTGVGGYTF.

About this clonotype: This sequence may be a read error, since a much larger clone differs from it by one base. The chain has TRBV20-1 and TRBJ1-2; tentative D call: TRBD1 (5 bases). This CDR3 is 12 amino acids long. CDR1 DFQATT and CDR2 SNEGSKA come from the germline V gene (reference sequence). The V and J ends lost 5 bases and 5 bases respectively, with 12 bases between them. As DNA, the CDR3 is TGCAGTGCTGCGACGGGGGAATATGGCTACACCTTC. Its translation is CSAATGEYGYTF.

In the case of this clonotype: The junction departs from germline at one end; a sequencing error may be responsible. The V gene is TRBV10-3, the J gene TRBJ2-5; D not certain. Germline V gives CDR1 ENHRY, CDR2 SYGVKD. CDR3 length: 11 amino acids. The CDR3 spells CAISEGEAHYF. The DNA of the CDR3 is TGTGCCATCAGTGAAGGAGAGGCCCACTACTTC.

As to this clonotype: Likely a read error: the CDR3 ends without its conserved phenylalanine or tryptophan. Because the CDR3's place on the DNA is in doubt, the DNA is left out and the CDR3 is given as listed by TCRdb. The J gene is TRBJ2-3, the V gene TRBV6-5; TRBD2 was called by the table and not checked on the DNA. Germline CDR1 and CDR2: MNHEY and SVGAGI. The CDR3 spans 16 amino acids, including both terminal residues. The CDR3 sequence: CASRRIAGTSTDTQCY.

In its sample, this clonotype was seen once. Sequence at one end of the junction differs from germline and may be a read error. J is TRBJ2-1 and V is TRBV11-3; TRBD2 agrees at 7 bases. Germline assignment: CDR1 SGHNT and CDR2 YENEEA. The CDR3 consists of 16 residues. The CDR3 region is CTNRRDWREKNNEQFF. The CDR3 nucleotides are TGTACCAACCGCCGGGACTGGCGGGAGAAGAACAATGAACAGTTCTTC. The full variable domain, rest sourced from reference TRBV11-3 and TRBJ2-1, is EAGVVQSPRYKIIEKKQPVAFWCNPISGHNTLYWYLQNLGQGPELLIRYENEEAVDDSQLPKDRFSAERLKGVDSTLKIQPAELGDSAVYLCTNRRDWREKNNEQFFGPGTRLTVL.

The sample holds many counts of this clonotype. The rearrangement uses TRBV12-3 or TRBV12-4 and TRBJ1-2; TRBD1 matches 8 bases. The CDR3 contains 15 residues. V gave up 6 bases and J gave up 6 bases; unmatched junction bases: 12. CDR3 nucleotide sequence: TGTGCCAGCAGACCCGGGACAGGACTTGGGAATGGCTACACCTTC. Amino acids: CASRPGTGLGNGYTF.

Many counts were recorded for this clonotype. The V call is TRBV2, the J call TRBJ2-1, with D tentatively TRBD2 (6 bases). Germline CDR1 is SNHLY and CDR2 is FYNNEI. Deletions cut 5 bases from V and 9 bases from J, with 11 bases between. The CDR3 is 12 residues long. The CDR3: CASSRDFSEQFF. In DNA, the CDR3 is TGTGCCAGCAGTCGGGACTTCTCTGAGCAGTTCTTC. The whole variable domain, filled in from reference TRBV2 and TRBJ2-1, reads EPEVTQTPSHQVTQMGQEVILRCVPISNHLYFYWYRQILGQKVEFLVSFYNNEISEKSEIFDDQFSVERPDGSNFTLKIRSTKLEDSAMYFCASSRDFSEQFFGPGTRLTVL.

In this sample, this clonotype turned up many times. The chain carries TRBV6-1 and TRBJ1-3; 7 positions match TRBD1. V shed 6 bases and J 0 bases; nucleotides not matched to a gene: 8. Germline-derived CDR1 and CDR2 are MNHNS and SASEGT. This CDR3 is built from 16 residues. This CDR3 reads CASRSGTAGSGNTIYF. In nucleotides, the CDR3 is TGTGCCAGCAGATCCGGGACAGCCGGCTCTGGAAACACCATATATTTT.

The chain employs TRBV6-1 and TRBJ2-7; 7 nucleotides align to TRBD2. The germline V gene encodes CDR1 MNHNS and CDR2 SASEGT. The CDR3 sequence is 12 residues long. The V gene end was trimmed by 6 bases and the J gene end by 8 bases; junction bases not matched to a gene: 7. The CDR3 reads CASRLGLHKQYF. The DNA of the CDR3 is TGTGCCAGCAGGTTGGGACTACACAAGCAGTACTTC.